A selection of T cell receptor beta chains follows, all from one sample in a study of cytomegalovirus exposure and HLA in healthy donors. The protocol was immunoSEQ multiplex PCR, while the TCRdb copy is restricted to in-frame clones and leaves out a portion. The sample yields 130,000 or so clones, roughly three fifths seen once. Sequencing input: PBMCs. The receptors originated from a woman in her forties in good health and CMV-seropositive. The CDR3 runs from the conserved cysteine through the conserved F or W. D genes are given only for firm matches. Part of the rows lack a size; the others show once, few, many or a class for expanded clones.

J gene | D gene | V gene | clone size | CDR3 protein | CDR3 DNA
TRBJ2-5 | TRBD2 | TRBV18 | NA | CASSPGLNQETQYF | TGTGCCAGCTCCCCGGGACTAAATCAAGAGACCCAGTACTTC
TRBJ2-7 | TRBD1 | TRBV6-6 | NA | CASSYSETGGEQYF | TGTGCCAGCAGTTACTCCGAGACAGGGGGCGAGCAGTACTTC
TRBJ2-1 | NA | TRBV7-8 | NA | CASSAGQHSYNEQFF | TGTGCCAGCAGCGCTGGACAGCACTCCTACAATGAGCAGTTCTTC
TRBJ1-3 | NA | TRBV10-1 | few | CASSESGFSGNTIYF | TGCGCCAGCAGTGAGTCCGGGTTCTCGGGAAACACCATATATTTT
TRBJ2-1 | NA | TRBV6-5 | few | CASSYSRGRPYNEQFF | TGTGCCAGCAGTTACTCTAGGGGCAGGCCCTACAATGAGCAGTTCTTC
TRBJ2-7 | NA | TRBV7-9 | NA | CASSLESQNYEQYF | TGTGCCAGCAGCTTAGAGTCCCAGAATTACGAGCAGTACTTC
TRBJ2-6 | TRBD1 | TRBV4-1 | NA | CASSQEETGGLGGANVLTF | TGCGCCAGCAGCCAAGAGGAGACAGGGGGCTTGGGAGGGGCCAACGTCCTGACTTTC
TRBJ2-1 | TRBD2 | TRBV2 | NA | CASSGASGSYNEQFF | TGTGCCAGCAGTGGGGCTAGCGGGAGCTACAATGAGCAGTTCTTC
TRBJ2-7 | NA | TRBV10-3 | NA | CAISAGQKMNHEQYF | TGTGCCATCAGTGCTGGACAGAAAATGAACCACGAGCAGTACTTC
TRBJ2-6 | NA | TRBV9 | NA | CASSLLGQISGANVLTF | TGTGCCAGCAGCCTCCTTGGACAGATCTCTGGGGCCAACGTCCTGACTTTC
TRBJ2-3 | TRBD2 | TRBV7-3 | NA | CASSLTSGVTDTQYF | TGTGCCAGCAGCCTAACTAGCGGCGTCACAGATACGCAGTATTTT
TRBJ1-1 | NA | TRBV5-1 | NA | CASRTRQENTEAFF | TGCGCCAGCAGGACGAGACAGGAGAACACTGAAGCTTTCTTT
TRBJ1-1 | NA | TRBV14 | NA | CASSQAGTGTEAFF | TGTGCCAGCAGCCAAGCAGGTACAGGCACTGAAGCTTTCTTT
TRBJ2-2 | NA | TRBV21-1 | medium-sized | CASSPHRGWNTGELFF | TGTGCCAGCAGCCCCCATAGGGGGTGGAACACCGGGGAGCTGTTTTTT
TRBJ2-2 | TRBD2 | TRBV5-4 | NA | CASSAKAGVNTGELFF | TGTGCCAGCAGCGCGAAAGCGGGAGTGAACACCGGGGAGCTGTTTTTT
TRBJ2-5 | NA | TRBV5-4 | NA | CASSPAIGEPQETQYF | TGTGCCAGCAGCCCCGCCATAGGGGAACCCCAAGAGACCCAGTACTTC
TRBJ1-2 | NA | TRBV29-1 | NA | CSAGIGGGYTF | TGCAGCGCCGGTATTGGGGGGGGCTACACCTTC
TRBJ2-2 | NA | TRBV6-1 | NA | CASSGVANTGELFF | TGTGCCAGCAGCGGGGTCGCGAACACCGGGGAGCTGTTTTTT
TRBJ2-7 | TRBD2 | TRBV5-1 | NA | CASSPFLAGDLYEQYF | TGCGCCAGCAGCCCTTTTCTAGCGGGAGACTTGTACGAGCAGTACTTC
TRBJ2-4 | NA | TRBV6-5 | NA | CASSYSGGLAKNIQYF | TGTGCCAGCAGTTACTCGGGGGGACTAGCCAAAAACATTCAGTACTTC
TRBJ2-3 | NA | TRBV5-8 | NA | CASSLTDSPLDTQYF | TGTGCCAGCAGCTTAACGGACTCCCCGCTGGATACGCAGTATTTT
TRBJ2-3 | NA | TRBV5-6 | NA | CASSLGGPDTQYF | TGTGCCAGCAGCTTGGGGGGCCCAGATACGCAGTATTTT
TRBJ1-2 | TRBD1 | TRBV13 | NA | CASSLGGQGRATNGYTF | TGTGCCAGCAGCTTAGGGGGACAGGGTAGAGCAACTAATGGCTACACCTTC
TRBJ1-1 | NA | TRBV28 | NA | CASLRGGGSEAFF | TGTGCCAGCTTACGTGGGGGAGGTTCTGAAGCTTTCTTT
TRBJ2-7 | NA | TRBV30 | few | CAWSLEDRRIWKQYF | TGTGCCTGGAGTTTGGAAGACAGGCGGATTTGGAAGCAGTACTTC
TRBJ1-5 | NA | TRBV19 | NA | CASSIAGDNQPQHF | TGTGCCAGTAGTATAGCAGGGGACAATCAGCCCCAGCATTTT
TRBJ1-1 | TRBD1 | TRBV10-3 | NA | CAISRTGLNTEAFF | TGTGCCATCAGCAGGACAGGGCTTAACACTGAAGCTTTCTTT
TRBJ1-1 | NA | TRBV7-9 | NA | CASSLEVGQGIWNTEAFF | TGTGCCAGCAGCTTAGAGGTGGGGCAGGGTATCTGGAACACTGAAGCTTTCTTT
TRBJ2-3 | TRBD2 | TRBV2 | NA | CASSVSGASTDTQYF | TGTGCCAGCAGTGTAAGCGGGGCGAGCACAGATACGCAGTATTTT
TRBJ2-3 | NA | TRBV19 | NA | CASSTSGGQGTDTQYF | TGTGCCAGTAGTACCTCCGGGGGGCAGGGGACAGATACGCAGTATTTT
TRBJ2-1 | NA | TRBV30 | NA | CAWSVLQGSEQFF | TGTGCCTGGAGTGTATTGCAGGGGAGTGAGCAGTTCTTC
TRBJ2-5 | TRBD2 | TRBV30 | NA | CAWSVPRGGPETQYF | TGTGCCTGGAGTGTCCCCCGGGGGGGGCCAGAGACCCAGTACTTC
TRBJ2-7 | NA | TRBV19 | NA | CASSIGSTDYEQYF | TGTGCCAGTAGTATAGGTAGTACAGACTACGAGCAGTACTTC
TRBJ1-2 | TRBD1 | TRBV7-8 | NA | CASSLRQGEGYTF | TGTGCCAGCAGCCTAAGACAGGGGGAGGGCTACACCTTC
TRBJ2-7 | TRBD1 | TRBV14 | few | CASSHGQGPYEQYF | TGTGCCAGCAGCCATGGACAGGGGCCCTACGAGCAGTACTTC
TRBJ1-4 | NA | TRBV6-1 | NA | CASHTELGGEKLFF | TGTGCCAGCCACACAGAGTTAGGGGGTGAAAAACTGTTTTTT
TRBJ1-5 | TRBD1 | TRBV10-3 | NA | CAISGQGGNQPQHF | TGTGCCATCAGCGGACAGGGGGGGAATCAGCCCCAGCATTTT
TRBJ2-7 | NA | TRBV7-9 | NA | CASSFGGSYEQYF | TGTGCCAGCAGCTTCGGCGGATCCTACGAGCAGTACTTC
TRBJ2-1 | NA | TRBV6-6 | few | CASSTPTGYNEQFF | TGTGCCAGCTCAACGCCTACCGGCTACAATGAGCAGTTCTTC
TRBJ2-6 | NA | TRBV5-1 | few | CASSWDTSSGANVLTF | TGCGCCAGCAGCTGGGACACGAGCTCTGGGGCCAACGTCCTGACTTTC
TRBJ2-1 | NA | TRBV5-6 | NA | CASTQGGGNSYNEQFF | TGTGCCAGCACCCAGGGAGGGGGAAACTCCTACAATGAGCAGTTCTTC